This T cell receptor (beta chain) appears in the sequencing data of a study of T cell responses to AZD1222 COVID-19 vaccine. Study observations and caveats: Close to half of spike-specific TCRs reportedly recognize unmutated variant regions. It should be noted that donors were predominantly white British and more often female, and clonal diversity was possibly underestimated. Spike-specific TCR breadth rose after two AZD1222 doses, and depth rose as well.

Some clones are missing from TCRdb's copy, which holds only in-frame ones; the method was immunoSEQ multiplex PCR. The sample yields about 77,000 clones, roughly nine tenths seen once. Germline V lookup: CDR1 SGHRS, CDR2 YFSETQ. The trim removed 4 bases at V and 5 bases at J, leaving 2 bases unmatched. The CDR3 loop spans 12 amino acids. Notes on this clone: Its matching antigen is unknown.

The receptor was isolated from an adult who received the AZD1222 COVID-19 vaccine. The rearrangement joins TRBV5-1 to TRBJ2-5, with 7 bases lining up with TRBD2. This material consisted of peripheral blood, taken 28 days after the second AZD1222 dose. CDR3 in amino acids: CASSRGDETQYF. In nucleotides, the CDR3 is TGCGCCAGCAGCCGGGGGGACGAGACCCAGTACTTC.